This section outlines one TCR beta chain sequence together with its context. No cognate antigen has been identified for it. Within one base of it there is no much larger clone, and no base qualities were kept. TCRbeta CDR3 regions were amplified from genomic DNA using the immunoSEQ Assay, a bias-controlled multiplex PCR. On the study's bioinformatics: The number of nucleated cells in each sample was estimated by amplification of reference gene primers within the assay. To quantify the absolute abundance of each unique TCRbeta CDR3 rearrangement, sequence reads were collapsed and filtered. For each sample, productive Simpson clonality was calculated by taking the square root of Simpson's diversity index across productive rearrangements. The immuneACCESS repertoire file appears here via TCRdb, limited to in-frame rearrangements. These files lack a portion of the clones; in checked studies, under half of the deficit traces to unresolved V genes, and the cause of the others is not known. V, J and clone size were drawn from that table, and D and trimming were deduced from the DNA. Here the sample has fewer than 400,000 clones; 90% to 95% occur a single time. In total, the top ten clones hold roughly 3.9% of the sample.

The data were obtained in a study of blood T cell repertoires in COVID-19 (dated by TCRdb to 2020 to 2021). With regard to the full study: Samples from collaborators originated in the United States, Italy and Spain and spanned both the acute and convalescent phases of COVID-19. HLA class I and class II types, where available, came from metadata supplied by the sample provider rather than from assay-based typing. Deeply sampled blood TCRbeta repertoires from subjects exposed to, actively infected with, or recovered from COVID-19 were included in the dataset. The material from the prospective study consisted of cDNA or gDNA derived from T cells, B-cell-depleted T cells, or PBMCs. A de-identified subject ID, COVID-19 status, age in years and sex were almost always included in the sample metadata. The repertoires were released in a freely available public database intended as a resource for research on the immune response to SARS-CoV-2. The samples were drawn from the first 160 participants of the ongoing ImmuneRACE study and from some 1,300 subjects provided by 6 global collaborators. Points the paper makes about the study in general: The quantity of clinical and demographic metadata differed by source and by participant and was supplied without curation.

Participants in the prospective study were enrolled through a virtual design, were aged roughly 18 to 100 years, and lived in approximately 25 United States geographic areas. In the prospective study, cohorts were assigned on the basis of participant-reported clinical history obtained from a screening survey and a study questionnaire. Exposed participants were defined as having been in contact with someone with a PCR-confirmed or clinician-diagnosed COVID-19 case within 2 weeks of study entry. Mobile phlebotomists in the prospective study collected whole blood, serum and a nasopharyngeal or oropharyngeal swab from every participant. Additional blood draws and questionnaires over an approximately two-month period could optionally be provided by prospective study participants. Before DNA extraction, blood samples from the prospective study were shipped at room temperature or frozen. Including the terminal cysteine and phenylalanine, the CDR3 comprises 14 residues. The kept DNA is CDR3 alone, 42 bases in frame from the first base. Trimming costs V 4 bases and J 3 bases, and their ends lie 12 bases apart. For CDR1 and CDR2, the germline V gene lists SNHLY and FYNNEI.

The clonotype originates from a woman under 40 who had been exposed to COVID-19. Recombination joined TRBV2 with TRBJ1-1, with the D gene too uncertain to name. The source material was PBMCs or T cells enriched from blood (not recorded which). The CDR3: CASSAHDIYTEAFF. In nucleotides, the sequence is TGTGCCAGCAGTGCCCACGACATCTACACTGAAGCTTTCTTT.